These T cell receptor beta chains were read from a single sample in a study of cytotoxic CD8 clonotypes in ibrutinib-treated CLL. Libraries were prepared by immunoSEQ multiplex PCR; TCRdb keeps only in-frame clonotypes and omits some of them. The profile shows approximately 300,000 clones, 70% to 80% of them singletons. The starting material was PBMCs, obtained before ibrutinib treatment. All receptors come from a human donor with chronic lymphocytic leukemia. The CDR3 runs from the conserved cysteine through the conserved F or W.

>TRBV6-5
CASSLDRIYTGELFF
>TRBV6-1
CASSEGLRGLDYNEQFF
>TRBV27
CASSFDPGLVTGLDGYTF
>TRBV14
CASSQEVRNEQFF
>TRBV5-6
CASSLGDRVNTEAFF
>TRBV6-5
CASSYSKLAGYNEQFF
>TRBV6-1
CASSEIRGVGNQPQHF
>TRBV7-3
CASSDSSGSYNEQFF
>TRBV7-9
CASGGRAYEQYF
>TRBV29-1
CSANRGGTGELFF
>TRBV2
CASSEGTSYSTDTQYF
>TRBV5-6
CASSPTPGDEVYGYTF
>TRBV4-1
CASSQGLAGGNEQFF
>TRBV20-1
CSASGLGQYF
>TRBV4-3
CASAGTSGYNEQFF
>TRBV7-9
CASSPQAGAPIQYF
>TRBV19
CASSDTGYYEQYF
>TRBV7-8
CAGGASGSTDTQYF
>TRBV27
CASSSRTSEKLFF
>TRBV6-5
CASSYQTGATNEKLFF
>TRBV2
CASSDLSFGQFF
>TRBV7-3
CASSPSGGWGYTF